The clone carrying this T cell receptor beta chain has more than one count but fewer than ten. Antigen: not known. Some clones are missing from TCRdb's copy, which holds only in-frame ones; the method was immunoSEQ multiplex PCR. The sample consists of 640,000 or so clones, 72% of them appearing once. These data belong to a study of shared clonotypes between healthy human individuals. General study points: Sampling involved blood alone; tissue repertoires likely differ. Against clonotypes common to all four donors, non-shared ones had lower generation probabilities.

This CDR3 is 15 amino acids long. Losses at the gene ends were 4 bases for V and 4 bases for J; bases not matched to a gene: 8. Germline V CDR1 and CDR2: GTSNPN, SVGIG (reference sequence). V usage is TRBV30 and J usage is TRBJ1-3; 9 bases agree with TRBD1. The sample consisted of memory CD4+ T cells sorted from blood. Subset reported: CD45RA-negative fraction. This receptor was taken from a woman in her twenties or thirties in good health. CDR3 residues: CAWNRDRAGGNTIYF. CDR3 nucleotides: TGTGCCTGGAACCGGGACAGGGCCGGAGGAAACACCATATATTTT.